This is a list of T cell receptor beta chains from one sample in a study of chemoradiotherapy in HPV16-positive cancers. Clones were sequenced by immunoSEQ multiplex PCR, and TCRdb holds only the in-frame ones, with some missing. The table records about 7,900 clones, 65% to 85% of them present only once. The sample was gathered from a patient who underwent chemoradiotherapy. All receptors derive from a human donor with HPV-associated anogenital cancer. Each CDR3 is given with its conserved first and last residue. The D gene is left open where the match is weak. Size is omitted from some rows. Given values are once, few, many or a class for expanded clones.

d_call | j_call | v_call | clone_size | cdr3_aa | cdr3_nt
NA | TRBJ1-1 | TRBV25-1 | NA | CARGVTEAFF | TGTGCCAGAGGAGTCACTGAAGCTTTCTTT
NA | TRBJ1-5 | TRBV4-3 | once | CASSQDWVQGGQPQHF | TGCGCCAGCAGCCAAGATTGGGTACAGGGAGGTCAGCCCCAGCATTTT
TRBD1 | TRBJ2-5 | TRBV7-9 | NA | CASSQPQTGGEETQYF | TGTGCCAGCAGCCAACCACAAACAGGGGGCGAAGAGACCCAGTACTTC
NA | TRBJ1-4 | TRBV7-2 | NA | CASSLIITEATNEKLFF | TGTGCCAGCAGCTTAATTATAACGGAAGCAACTAATGAAAAACTGTTTTTT
TRBD2 | TRBJ2-1 | TRBV19 | NA | CASSIDFASGSYNEQFF | TGTGCCAGTAGTATAGATTTTGCTAGCGGCAGCTACAATGAGCAGTTCTTC
TRBD1 | TRBJ1-5 | TRBV28 | NA | CASSLQGAVQPQHF | TGTGCCAGCAGTTTACAGGGGGCCGTTCAGCCCCAGCATTTT
TRBD1 | TRBJ1-4 | TRBV4-3 | NA | CASSPAGGFEKLFF | TGCGCCAGCAGCCCGGCAGGGGGCTTTGAAAAACTGTTTTTT
TRBD1 | TRBJ2-3 | TRBV5-1 | few | CASSLGGTGVRDTQYF | TGCGCCAGCAGCTTGGGCGGGACAGGGGTTCGAGATACGCAGTATTTT
NA | TRBJ1-2 | TRBV13 | NA | CASSLGPGNYGYTF | TGTGCCAGCAGCTTAGGACCGGGAAACTATGGCTACACCTTC
NA | TRBJ2-7 | TRBV6-6 | NA | CASSPGPTYEQYF | TGTGCCAGCAGTCCGGGACCAACCTACGAGCAGTACTTC
TRBD2 | TRBJ2-3 | TRBV28 | NA | CASSPHAVSLAGGQYF | TGTGCCAGCAGTCCCCACGCGGTCTCGCTAGCGGGAGGGCAGTATTTT
TRBD1 | TRBJ2-7 | TRBV7-2 | once | CASSPGSGGYEQYF | TGTGCCAGCAGCCCCGGGTCAGGGGGCTACGAGCAGTACTTC
NA | TRBJ2-2 | TRBV9 | NA | CASSPPRGRTGELFF | TGTGCCAGCAGCCCCCCGCGGGGCCGCACCGGGGAGCTGTTTTTT
NA | TRBJ1-1 | TRBV20-1 | NA | CSATGVREAFF | TGCAGTGCTACAGGGGTGCGTGAAGCTTTCTTT
NA | TRBJ2-3 | TRBV10-3 | once | CAIREQGLGTDTQYF | TGTGCCATCAGGGAACAGGGACTCGGCACAGATACGCAGTATTTT
NA | TRBJ2-3 | TRBV13 | NA | CASSLGGSADTQYF | TGTGCCAGCAGCTTAGGCGGGAGCGCAGATACGCAGTATTTT
TRBD1 | TRBJ1-5 | TRBV19 | NA | CASNRDRGSQPQHF | TGTGCCAGTAACAGAGACAGGGGAAGTCAGCCCCAGCATTTT
TRBD2 | TRBJ2-1 | TRBV19 | NA | CASSRGTSGSWRNEQFF | TGTGCCAGTAGTCGCGGGACTAGCGGGAGCTGGCGGAATGAGCAGTTCTTC
NA | TRBJ1-2 | TRBV5-1 | few | CASSLEGDYGYTF | TGCGCCAGCAGCTTGGAGGGGGACTATGGCTACACCTTC
TRBD1 | TRBJ2-5 | TRBV11-1 | NA | CASSSGTGGVQETQYF | TGTGCCAGCAGCTCCGGGACAGGGGGCGTCCAAGAGACCCAGTACTTC
TRBD1 | TRBJ1-2 | TRBV5-4 | NA | CASSLAQGVSYGYTF | TGTGCCAGCAGCTTAGCGCAGGGGGTTTCCTATGGCTACACCTTC
TRBD2 | TRBJ2-3 | TRBV18 | NA | CATSGTTTDTQYF | TGTGCCACCTCCGGGACTACCACAGATACGCAGTATTTT
TRBD1 | TRBJ1-2 | TRBV4-1 | NA | CASSPRTGLGYTF | TGCGCCAGCAGCCCACGGACAGGGTTAGGCTACACCTTC
NA | TRBJ2-5 | TRBV7-9 | few | CANSSRGVIQETQYF | TGTGCCAACAGTAGTAGGGGAGTTATCCAAGAGACCCAGTACTTC
NA | TRBJ2-1 | TRBV7-2 | NA | CASSLVVASSYSYNEQFF | TGTGCCAGCAGCTTAGTTGTAGCGAGTTCTTACTCCTACAATGAGCAGTTCTTC
NA | TRBJ2-1 | TRBV7-3 | NA | CASSLRGTGIYNEQFF | TGTGCCAGCAGCTTAAGAGGGACTGGGATCTACAATGAGCAGTTCTTC
NA | TRBJ2-2 | TRBV14 | NA | CASSQARLYTGELFF | TGTGCCAGCAGCCAAGCCCGACTGTACACCGGGGAGCTGTTTTTT
NA | TRBJ1-3 | TRBV18 | NA | CASSPGPDAGNTIYF | TGTGCCAGCTCACCAGGCCCCGACGCTGGAAACACCATATATTTT
NA | TRBJ1-1 | TRBV5-1 | NA | CASSASGVMNTEAFF | TGCGCCAGCAGCGCATCGGGAGTAATGAACACTGAAGCTTTCTTT
NA | TRBJ2-7 | TRBV27 | NA | CASSRGRALVLYEQYF | TGTGCCAGCAGCAGGGGCAGGGCCCTTGTTCTCTACGAGCAGTACTTC
NA | TRBJ2-7 | TRBV7-6 | NA | CASTLNPGTHYEQYF | TGTGCCAGCACCCTCAATCCCGGGACCCATTACGAGCAGTACTTC
NA | TRBJ2-1 | TRBV14 | NA | CASSQGGLALPLYNEQFF | TGTGCCAGCAGCCAAGGGGGGCTAGCCCTCCCTCTTTACAATGAGCAGTTCTTC
TRBD1 | TRBJ1-2 | TRBV5-1 | few | CASSLEGAHYGYTF | TGCGCCAGCAGCTTGGAGGGGGCCCACTATGGCTACACCTTC
TRBD2 | TRBJ2-7 | TRBV7-2 | NA | CASSSASGYEQYF | TGTGCCAGCAGCTCGGCTAGCGGGTACGAGCAGTACTTC
NA | TRBJ1-3 | TRBV20-1 | few | CSAATIYF | TGCAGTGCGGCCACCATATATTTT
TRBD1 | TRBJ1-1 | TRBV4-2 | NA | CASSPFRGRGTEAFF | TGTGCCAGCAGCCCCTTCAGGGGGCGGGGCACTGAAGCTTTCTTT
TRBD1 | TRBJ2-3 | TRBV6-4 | NA | CASSEATGGTDTQYF | TGTGCCAGCAGTGAGGCGACAGGGGGCACAGATACGCAGTATTTT